Sequencing of this TCR beta chain was carried out in a study of CD4 T cells in relation to SARS-CoV-2 and coronaviruses. Across the study: ViraFEST: roughly ten-day antigen culture of PBMCs, then TCR beta CDR3 sequencing. Controls used an HIV-1 Nef peptide pool or no peptide.

A note on this clone: Its specificity is not known.

This CDR3 spans 14 amino acids. The ends were cut back, 2 bases at V and 8 bases at J, with 12 bases in the middle. Germline CDR1 MNHNY, CDR2 SVGAGI (reference sequence). Before the COVID-19 pandemic, during about 2010-2018, CD4+ T cells were taken from unexposed donors. After roughly 9 days of culture, CD4+ T cells were isolated. Testing used SARS-CoV-2 S/N and four cold-coronavirus spikes on unexposed-donor CD4+ T cells, cells permitting. On days 3 and 7, cultures got half fresh IL-2 medium. Sequenced by immunoSEQ multiplex PCR; TCRdb stores in-frame clones only, minus some. The sample lists around 24,000 clones, roughly four fifths occurring once.

Sequences were obtained from CD4+ T cells from PBMCs, cultured in vitro. The source is a human donor in good health. V usage is TRBV6-6 and J usage is TRBJ1-4; possibly TRBD1 for D (6 bases). This CDR3 reads CASSYEGGGEKLFF. CDR3 coding DNA: TGTGCCAGCAGTTACGAAGGGGGAGGCGAAAAACTGTTTTTT.